This TCR beta chain was sequenced for a study of blood T cell repertoires in COVID-19. Across the study: Specimens from acute and convalescent COVID-19 originated in the United States, Italy and Spain. T cells, B-cell-depleted T cells, or PBMCs supplied cDNA or gDNA.

Authors' methods: Estimates of nucleated cell counts were drawn from the amplification of reference gene primers. TCRdb's copy holds only in-frame clones and misses some; the assay was immunoSEQ multiplex PCR. V, J and clone size reflect that table, while D and trimming were determined from the DNA. The sample gives roughly 200,000 clones, roughly 89% of which show up once; more than 3.5% is in the top ten. V trimming: 5 bases; J trimming: 6 bases; junction bases outside the gene matches: 6. Germline V gene data show CDR1 as GTSNPN and CDR2 as SVGIG (reference sequence). The CDR3 has 12 residues. In terms of age and location, participants ranged from roughly 18 to 90 years and lived in under 30 US areas.

The sequence derives from a woman between 35 and 50 years old with acute COVID-19. The sample was PBMCs or T cells enriched from blood (not recorded which). The chain couples TRBV30 to TRBJ1-1, with 7 bases lining up with TRBD1. Here the CDR3 DNA reads TGTGCCTGGGCCGGGACAGACGCTGAAGCTTTCTTT. Its translation is CAWAGTDAEAFF.